There are a few counts of the clone carrying this TCR beta chain. The antigen is not known. The CDR3 is 16 residues long. Looked up from germline, CDR1 is SGHTA and CDR2 is FQGNSA. The V end was cut by 0 bases, the J end by 4 bases, with 15 bases between. This sample stems from a study of post-analysis software for immune sequencing data. Across the whole study: Relapsing-remitting, secondary progressive and progressive-relapsing courses of multiple sclerosis were included. Findings and caveats of the study: Controls showed lower frequencies than patients for roughly 5 TRBV segments, and TRBV5-6, TRBV5-1 and TRBV20-1 were among these. Same-batch preparations were strongly co-clustered by F measure.

Unique-molecular-identifier-tagged TCR beta cDNA libraries were used. There were roughly 1 to 11 million T cells, and about 540,000 cDNA molecules came from them. Each CDR3 protein gets one entry after TCRdb re-called the PCR reads with MiXCR. The sample yields approximately 730,000 distinct CDR3 sequences, 25% to 30% seen once. The J gene is TRBJ2-5, the V gene TRBV7-2; D is unresolved. This TCR came from a girl aged 5 to 17 with multiple sclerosis. The sample taken for sequencing was blood. The CDR3 sequence: CASSLAGTPVGETQYF. The CDR3, as DNA: TGTGCCAGCAGCTTAGCGGGAACTCCCGTGGGAGAGACCCAGTACTTC.